This T cell receptor beta chain was recorded in a study of cytomegalovirus exposure and HLA in healthy donors. The method was immunoSEQ multiplex PCR; TCRdb's version includes in-frame clones alone and lacks a portion of them. Of about 70,000 clones in the sample, 94% are singletons; the top ten hold about 1.9%. CDR1 and CDR2 from the germline V gene are SNHLY and FYNNEI. Trimming took off 0 bases at V and 1 base at J, with 6 bases between the two ends. CDR3 length equals 14 residues. The gene calls are TRBV2 and TRBJ1-1, with a possible D match to TRBD1 (5 bases). Sequences were obtained from PBMCs. The TCR originated in a young woman in good health and CMV-seropositive. The CDR3 DNA reads as TGTGCCAGCAGTGAAGCGACAGCGAACACTGAAGCTTTCTTT. It specifies CASSEATANTEAFF.